What follows are 6 T cell receptor beta chains derived from one specimen sequenced in a study of T cells in localized non-small cell lung cancer. Clones were sequenced by immunoSEQ multiplex PCR, and TCRdb holds only the in-frame ones, with some missing. The table lists approximately 89,000 clones, 60% to 85% of them singletons. Sample: PBMCs, taken before any cancer treatment. The receptors come from a man aged 35-75 years with stage II squamous cell lung carcinoma.

The chain couples TRBV5-1 to TRBJ2-2; 11 nucleotides align to TRBD1. Losses at the gene ends were 9 bases for V and 3 bases for J; bases not matched to a gene: 4. Germline lookup yields CDR1 SGHRS and CDR2 YFSETQ. CDR3 length: 14 residues. The CDR3 here is CATSDRGHTGELFF. As DNA, the CDR3 is TGCGCCACCTCGGACAGGGGGCACACCGGGGAGCTGTTTTTT.

The rearrangement links TRBV30 to TRBJ1-3; D not certain. Trimming cost V 5 bases and J 2 bases, with 4 bases left between them. The CDR3 is made up of 11 amino acids. Per germline, CDR1 GTSNPN and CDR2 SVGIG (reference sequence). CDR3 amino acids: CAWAAGNTIYF. CDR3 in DNA: TGTGCCTGGGCCGCTGGAAACACCATATATTTT.

Here the CDR3 DNA reads TGTGCCAGCAGTTCCATCGACAGGAGTGAGCAGTTCTTC. It encodes CASSSIDRSEQFF. The rearrangement uses TRBV6-5 and TRBJ2-1; D is possibly TRBD1 (6 bases). The V gene lost 4 bases and the J gene lost 9 bases, with 13 bases spanning the gap. The CDR3 loop spans 13 amino acids. Germline V gene sequence: CDR1 MNHEY, CDR2 SVGAGI.

This clone was seen a single time. The gene calls are TRBV7-3 and TRBJ2-1; TRBD1 might be the D (5 bases). The V and J ends lost 0 bases and 9 bases respectively, with 9 bases between them. The germline V gene has CDR1 SGHTA and CDR2 FQGTGA. The length of the CDR3 is 13 residues. CDR3 nucleotides: TGTGCCAGCAGCTTAACCCCTCAGGGTGAGCAGTTCTTC. Translated, it gives CASSLTPQGEQFF.

The CDR3 reads CASSLAIAGEQYF. The DNA for the CDR3 is TGTGCCAGCAGCTTGGCGATAGCTGGCGAGCAGTACTTC. This rearrangement joins TRBV5-5 to TRBJ2-7; D gene uncertain. The length of the CDR3 is 13 residues. Trimming stripped 0 bases from V and 6 bases from J, with 10 bases between. CDR1 is SGHKS and CDR2 is YYEKEE in the germline V gene (reference sequence).

The count of this clone is one. The chain recombines TRBV30 with TRBJ2-3; perhaps TRBD2 as D (5 bases). Trimming shortened V by 5 bases and J by 6 bases, and 15 bases separated the two germline ends. This CDR3 is built from 13 residues. The germline CDR1 and CDR2 sequences are GTSNPN and SVGIG (reference sequence). The CDR3: CAWSGSSKDTQYF. CDR3 sequence (DNA): TGTGCCTGGTCGGGGAGCAGCAAGGATACGCAGTATTTT.